The 5 T cell receptor beta chains presented below share a single source sample, sequenced in a study of early T cells in non-severe SARS-CoV-2 infection. TCRdb reanalysed the 5' RACE reads using MiXCR and keeps one entry per CDR3 protein. The sample lists some 91,000 distinct CDR3 sequences, about 10% seen once, with roughly 4.5% in the top ten. This material consisted of whole blood, taken at baseline. The origin of the receptors is an adult who was a healthcare worker with PCR-confirmed SARS-CoV-2 infection or an uninfected control (not recorded which).

This clonotype was seen repeatedly, ten times or more. The rearrangement joins TRBV10-2 to TRBJ1-6; 7 bases match TRBD1. Germline loops: CDR1 WSHSY, CDR2 SAAADI. The trim removed 5 bases at V and 7 bases at J, leaving 2 bases unmatched. The CDR3 is 13 amino acids. The CDR3 loop reads CASSHRGNSPLHF. For the CDR3, the DNA is TGCGCCAGCAGTCACAGGGGAAATTCACCCCTCCACTTT.

CDR3: CASSLGGPTEAFF. The CDR3 bases are TGTGCCAGCAGCCTCGGAGGACCCACTGAAGCTTTCTTT. The rearrangement links TRBV12-3 or TRBV12-4 to TRBJ1-1; D uncertain. Trimming cost V 6 bases and J 4 bases, with 12 bases left between them. CDR3 length: 13 residues.

The chain joins TRBV27 to TRBJ2-2; D is possibly TRBD2 (6 bases). The CDR3 has 18 residues. Trimming removed 4 bases at V and 4 bases at J, with 22 bases between. Germline assignment: CDR1 MNHEY and CDR2 SMNVEV (reference sequence). CDR3 loop: CASSSPRGLGGTTGELFF. CDR3 sequence (DNA): TGTGCCAGCAGTTCTCCCCGGGGCCTCGGAGGGACCACCGGGGAGCTGTTTTTT.

The V gene is TRBV7-8, the J gene TRBJ2-2; D is ambiguous. V was shortened by 3 bases and J by 6 bases, with 17 bases between the two germline ends. The CDR3 sequence is 16 residues long. Germline V gene sequence: CDR1 SGHVS, CDR2 FQNEAQ. The CDR3 is CASSFEANPSPGELFF. In DNA, the CDR3 is TGTGCCAGCAGCTTTGAGGCTAACCCCAGCCCCGGGGAGCTGTTTTTT.

The V gene is TRBV7-9, the J gene TRBJ1-2, with 9 bases matching TRBD1. CDR3 length: 16 amino acids. The V gene's germline CDR1 is SEHNR and CDR2 FQNEAQ (reference sequence). With 4 bases clipped from V and 4 bases from J, the junction kept 10 bases outside the gene matches. The CDR3 DNA reads TGTGCCAGCAGCTCTGATCGACAGGGGGTCCCCTATGGCTACACCTTC. It codes for CASSSDRQGVPYGYTF.